This T cell receptor (beta chain) stems from a study of T cell repertoires in cytomegalovirus infection. Background on the study: Matching HLA type and CMV infection were both indicated by public TCR beta signatures.

Points from the study as a whole: Summed frequency of shared TCR beta families picked out CMV carriers who also had the relevant HLA. The ex vivo response showed dominance by HLA-C-restricted CMV-specific TCR beta clonotypes.

In this sample, this clonotype turned up many times. The antigen is not known. TCRdb used MiXCR to reprocess the reads, holding one entry per CDR3 protein. The repertoire consists of 200,000 to 250,000 distinct CDR3 sequences, with more than 9% occurring once and the leading ten covering under 2%. Germline CDR1 reads SGHTA; CDR2 reads FQGNSA. Trimming shortened V by 7 bases and J by 5 bases, and 14 bases separated the two germline ends. This CDR3 contains 14 residues. Sequenced input: PBMCs. This sequence joins TRBV7-2 and TRBJ2-2; D perhaps matches TRBD1 (7 bases). The sequence came from a human donor in good health (CMV status not recorded). Some clones in this sample may be carry-over from other donors' samples. The CDR3 sequence is CASKWQGGTGELFF. CDR3 coding DNA: TGTGCCAGCAAGTGGCAGGGGGGTACCGGGGAGCTGTTTTTT.